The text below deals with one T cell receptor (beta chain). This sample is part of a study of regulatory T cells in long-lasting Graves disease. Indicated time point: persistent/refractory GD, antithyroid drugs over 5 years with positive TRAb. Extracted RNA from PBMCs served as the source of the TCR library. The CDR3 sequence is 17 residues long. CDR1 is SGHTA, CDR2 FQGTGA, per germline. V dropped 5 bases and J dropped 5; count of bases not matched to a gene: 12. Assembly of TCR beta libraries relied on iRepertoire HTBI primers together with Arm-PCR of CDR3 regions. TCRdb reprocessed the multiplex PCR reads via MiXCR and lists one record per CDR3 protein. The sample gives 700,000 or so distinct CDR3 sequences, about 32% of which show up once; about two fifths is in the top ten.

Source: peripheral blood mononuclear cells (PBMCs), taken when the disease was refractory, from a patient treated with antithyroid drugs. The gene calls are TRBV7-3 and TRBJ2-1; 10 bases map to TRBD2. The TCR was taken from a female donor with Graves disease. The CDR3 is CASSARMGLANHNEQFF. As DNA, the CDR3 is TGTGCCAGCAGCGCACGTATGGGACTAGCGAACCACAATGAGCAGTTCTTC.